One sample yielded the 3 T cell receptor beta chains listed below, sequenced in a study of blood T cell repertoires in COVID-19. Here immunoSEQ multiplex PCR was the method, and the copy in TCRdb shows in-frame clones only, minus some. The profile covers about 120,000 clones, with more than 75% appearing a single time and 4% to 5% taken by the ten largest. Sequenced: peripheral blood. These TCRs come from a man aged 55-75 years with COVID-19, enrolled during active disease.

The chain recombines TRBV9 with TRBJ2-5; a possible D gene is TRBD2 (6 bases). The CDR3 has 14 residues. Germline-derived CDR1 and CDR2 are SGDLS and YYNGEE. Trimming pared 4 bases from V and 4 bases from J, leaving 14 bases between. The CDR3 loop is CASSSTGGGETQYF. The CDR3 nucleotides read TGTGCCAGCAGCTCGACCGGGGGTGGAGAGACCCAGTACTTC. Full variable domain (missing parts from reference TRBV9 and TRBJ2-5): DSGVTQTPKHLITATGQRVTLRCSPRSGDLSVYWYQQSLDQGLQFLIQYYNGEERAKGNILERFSAQQFPDLHSELNLSSLELGDSALYFCASSSTGGGETQYFGPGTRLLVL.

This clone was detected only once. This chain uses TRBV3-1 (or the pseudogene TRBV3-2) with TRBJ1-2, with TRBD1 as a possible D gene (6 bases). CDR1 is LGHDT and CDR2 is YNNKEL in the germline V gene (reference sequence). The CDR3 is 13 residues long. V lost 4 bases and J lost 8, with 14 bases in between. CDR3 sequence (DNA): TGTGCCAGCAGCCGAAAGGGCGGGGGCGGCTACACCTTC. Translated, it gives CASSRKGGGGYTF.

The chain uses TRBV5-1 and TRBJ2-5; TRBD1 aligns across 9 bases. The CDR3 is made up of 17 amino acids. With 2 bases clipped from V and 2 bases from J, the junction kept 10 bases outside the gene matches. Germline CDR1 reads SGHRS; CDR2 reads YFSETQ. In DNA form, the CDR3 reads TGCGCCAGCAGCTTCGCGAGGACAGGGGTGGTTCAAGAGACCCAGTACTTC. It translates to CASSFARTGVVQETQYF.